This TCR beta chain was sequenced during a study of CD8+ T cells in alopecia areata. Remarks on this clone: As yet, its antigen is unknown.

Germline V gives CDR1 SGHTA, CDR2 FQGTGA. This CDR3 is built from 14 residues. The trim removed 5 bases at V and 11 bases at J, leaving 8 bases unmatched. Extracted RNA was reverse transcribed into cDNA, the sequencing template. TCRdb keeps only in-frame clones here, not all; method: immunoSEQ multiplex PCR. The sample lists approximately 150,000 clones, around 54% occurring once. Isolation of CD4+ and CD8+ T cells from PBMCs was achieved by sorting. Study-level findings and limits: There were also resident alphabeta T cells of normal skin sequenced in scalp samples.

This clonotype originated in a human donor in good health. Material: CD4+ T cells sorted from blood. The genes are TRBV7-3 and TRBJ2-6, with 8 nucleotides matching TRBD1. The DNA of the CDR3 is TGTGCCAGCAGCCCCGGGACAGGCGGCGACGTCCTGACTTTC. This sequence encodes CASSPGTGGDVLTF.